The present T cell receptor beta chain was sequenced within a study of T cells in Graves' hyperthyroidism and ophthalmopathy. Study-wide results and limits: Progression to ophthalmopathy was predicted a median of roughly seven months early. Also found in blood were most expanded thyroid clonotypes above 0.001.

Per the germline V gene, CDR1 is MGHRA and CDR2 is YSYEKL. The ends were cut back, 0 bases at V and 0 bases at J, with 17 bases in the middle. This CDR3 has 18 amino acids. Out of 10 ml of fresh peripheral blood came the PBMCs. Points on this clonotype: Its specificity is not known.

The TCR beta CDR3 regions underwent amplification using RNA transcripts as the source. In the first-round RT-PCR of the TCR CDR3, the HTBI primer set was used. TCRdb reprocessed the multiplex PCR reads with MiXCR, giving one entry per CDR3 protein. The data contain 650,000 to 850,000 distinct CDR3 sequences, roughly a sixth of them singletons. The rearrangement joins TRBV4-1 to TRBJ2-5, with D possibly TRBD2 on 6 matching bases. The origin of this receptor is a woman aged 45-59 years with Graves' hyperthyroidism that later progressed to Graves' ophthalmopathy. Sequenced: blood. In nucleotides, the CDR3 is TGCGCCAGCAGCCAAGATGGGCCCGGGACTTTTTACCAAGAGACCCAGTACTTC. Translating it yields CASSQDGPGTFYQETQYF.